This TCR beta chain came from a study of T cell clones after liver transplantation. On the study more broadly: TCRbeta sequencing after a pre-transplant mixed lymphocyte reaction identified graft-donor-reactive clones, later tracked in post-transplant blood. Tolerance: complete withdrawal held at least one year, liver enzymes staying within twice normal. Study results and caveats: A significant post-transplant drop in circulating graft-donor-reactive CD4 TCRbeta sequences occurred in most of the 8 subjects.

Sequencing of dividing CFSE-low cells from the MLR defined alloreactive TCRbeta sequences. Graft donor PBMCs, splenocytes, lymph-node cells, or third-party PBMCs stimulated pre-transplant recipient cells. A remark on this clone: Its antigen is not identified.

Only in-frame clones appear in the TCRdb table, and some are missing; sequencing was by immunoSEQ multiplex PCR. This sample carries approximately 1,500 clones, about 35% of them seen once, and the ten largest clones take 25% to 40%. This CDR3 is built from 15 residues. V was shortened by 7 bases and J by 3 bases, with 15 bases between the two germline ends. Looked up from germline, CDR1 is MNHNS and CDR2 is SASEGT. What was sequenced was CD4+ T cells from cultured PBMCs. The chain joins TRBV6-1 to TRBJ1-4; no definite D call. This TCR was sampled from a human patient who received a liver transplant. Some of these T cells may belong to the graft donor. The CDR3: CASKRVWQSNEKLFF. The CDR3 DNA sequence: TGTGCCAGCAAGAGGGTGTGGCAGTCTAATGAAAAACTGTTTTTT.